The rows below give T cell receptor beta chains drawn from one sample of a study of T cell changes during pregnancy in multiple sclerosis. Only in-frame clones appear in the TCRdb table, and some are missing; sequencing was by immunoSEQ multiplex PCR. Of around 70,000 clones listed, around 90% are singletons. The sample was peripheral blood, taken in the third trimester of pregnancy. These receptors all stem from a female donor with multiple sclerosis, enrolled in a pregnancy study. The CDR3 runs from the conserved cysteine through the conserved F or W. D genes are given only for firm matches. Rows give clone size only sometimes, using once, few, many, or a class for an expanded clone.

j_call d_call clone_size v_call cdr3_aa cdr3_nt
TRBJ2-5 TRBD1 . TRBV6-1 CASTWTGRGETQYF TGTGCCAGCACCTGGACAGGCAGGGGAGAGACCCAGTACTTC
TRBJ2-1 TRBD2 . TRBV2 CASSELGGGAVWQFF TGTGCCAGCAGTGAACTGGGCGGGGGGGCCGTCTGGCAGTTCTTC
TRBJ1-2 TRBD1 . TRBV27 CASSFDRGRNGYTF TGTGCCAGCAGCTTCGACAGGGGGAGGAATGGCTACACCTTC
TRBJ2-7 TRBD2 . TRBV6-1 CASRTSGTYEQYF TGTGCCAGCCGGACTAGCGGCACCTACGAGCAGTACTTC
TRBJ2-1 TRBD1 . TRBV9 CASSANRDRGWNEQFF TGTGCCAGCAGCGCAAACCGGGACAGGGGGTGGAATGAGCAGTTCTTC
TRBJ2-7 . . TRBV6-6 CASGQGGGRSYEQYF TGTGCCAGCGGGCAGGGCGGGGGCCGTAGCTACGAGCAGTACTTC
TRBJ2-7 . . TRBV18 CASSRGTSRIGNEQYF TGTGCCAGCTCACGCGGAACCTCACGAATCGGTAACGAGCAGTACTTC
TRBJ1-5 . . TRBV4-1 CASSQDGGKSNQPQHF TGCGCCAGCAGCCAAGATGGGGGGAAGAGCAATCAGCCCCAGCATTTT
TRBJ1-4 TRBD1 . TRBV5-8 CASSLGTGGRDEKLFF TGTGCCAGCAGCTTGGGGACAGGGGGCAGGGATGAAAAACTGTTTTTT
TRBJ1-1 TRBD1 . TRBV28 CASSFHLGQGLPEAFF TGTGCCAGCAGTTTTCATTTGGGACAGGGTTTGCCTGAAGCTTTCTTT
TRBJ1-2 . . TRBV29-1 CSTQGDSNYGYTF TGCAGCACTCAGGGCGACAGCAACTATGGCTACACCTTC
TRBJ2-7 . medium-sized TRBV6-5 CASSYEAGSSYEQYF TGTGCCAGCAGTTACGAGGCTGGCAGCTCCTACGAGCAGTACTTC
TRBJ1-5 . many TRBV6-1 CASSQDRSNQPQHF TGTGCCAGCAGCCAAGACAGGTCGAATCAGCCCCAGCATTTT
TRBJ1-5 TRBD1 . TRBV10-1 CASSESDRDQPQHF TGCGCCAGCAGTGAGTCGGACAGGGATCAGCCCCAGCATTTT
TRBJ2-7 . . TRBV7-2 CASSLGPGGSYEQYF TGTGCCAGCAGCTTAGGACCCGGCGGCTCCTACGAGCAGTACTTC
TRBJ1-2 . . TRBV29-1 CSVEDFRTNYGYTF TGCAGCGTTGAAGATTTCAGGACAAACTATGGCTACACCTTC
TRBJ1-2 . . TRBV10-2 CASSEGQHSYGYTF TGCGCCAGCAGTGAGGGGCAGCATTCCTATGGCTACACCTTC
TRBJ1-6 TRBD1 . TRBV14 CASSQESGGGNSPLHF TGTGCCAGCAGCCAAGAATCAGGGGGTGGTAATTCACCCCTCCACTTT
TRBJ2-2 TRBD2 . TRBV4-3 CASSHLIGLAGHTGELFF TGCGCCAGCAGCCATTTAATCGGACTAGCGGGTCACACCGGGGAGCTGTTTTTT
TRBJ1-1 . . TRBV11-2 CASSPGWKAFF TGTGCCAGCAGCCCCGGGTGGAAAGCTTTCTTT
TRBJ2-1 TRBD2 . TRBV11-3 CASSLGLAGDTGLDEQFF TGTGCCAGCAGCTTAGGACTAGCGGGGGACACGGGGTTGGATGAGCAGTTCTTC
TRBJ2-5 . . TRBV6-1 CASSEGIGRETQYF TGTGCCAGCAGTGAAGGGATAGGGAGGGAGACCCAGTACTTC
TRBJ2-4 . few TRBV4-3 CASSLGHEPNIQYF TGCGCCAGCAGCCTGGGACATGAGCCAAACATTCAGTACTTC
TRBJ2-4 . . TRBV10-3 CAISESSPYLAKNIQYF TGTGCCATCAGTGAGTCGAGCCCATATCTAGCCAAAAACATTCAGTACTTC
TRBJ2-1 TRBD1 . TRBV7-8 CASSPRPGQGGNEQFF TGTGCCAGCAGCCCGAGGCCGGGACAGGGGGGGAATGAGCAGTTCTTC
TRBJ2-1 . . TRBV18 CASSPGPHNEQFF TGTGCCAGCTCACCGGGGCCGCACAATGAGCAGTTCTTC
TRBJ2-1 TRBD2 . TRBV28 CASSPGLAVGDEQFF TGTGCCAGCAGTCCCGGACTAGCTGTCGGCGATGAGCAGTTCTTC
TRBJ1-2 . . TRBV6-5 CASSPPGGDGYTF TGTGCCAGCTCCCCGCCCGGGGGGGATGGCTACACCTTC
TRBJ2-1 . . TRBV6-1 CASSERTGYNEQFF TGTGCCAGCAGTGAAAGAACCGGTTACAATGAGCAGTTCTTC
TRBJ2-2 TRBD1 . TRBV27 CASSPLDRVKGELFF TGTGCCAGCAGTCCACTTGACAGGGTGAAAGGGGAGCTGTTTTTT
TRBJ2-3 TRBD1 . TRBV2 CASSKDRVDTDTQYF TGTGCCAGCAGTAAGGACAGGGTGGACACAGATACGCAGTATTTT
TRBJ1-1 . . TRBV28 CASSLRGGTEAFF TGTGCCAGCAGTTTAAGAGGGGGCACTGAAGCTTTCTTT
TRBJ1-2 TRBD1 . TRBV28 CASSSGTGGERYGYTF TGTGCCAGCAGTTCCGGGACAGGGGGCGAGCGGTATGGCTACACCTTC
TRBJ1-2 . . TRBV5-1 CASSLGQILYGYTF TGCGCCAGCAGCCTAGGACAGATCCTCTATGGCTACACCTTC
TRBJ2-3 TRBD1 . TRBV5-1 CASSYTSTGSSTDTQYF TGCGCCAGCAGCTATACTTCGACAGGGTCCAGCACAGATACGCAGTATTTT
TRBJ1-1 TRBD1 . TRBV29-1 CSATLQGAVTEAFF TGCAGCGCAACCTTACAGGGGGCGGTCACTGAAGCTTTCTTT
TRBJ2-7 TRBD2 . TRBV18 CASSPTEEWGGSYEQYF TGTGCCAGCTCACCGACCGAGGAGTGGGGGGGCTCCTACGAGCAGTACTTC
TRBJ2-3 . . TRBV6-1 CASSAFSAADTQYF TGTGCCAGCAGTGCTTTTAGCGCCGCAGATACGCAGTATTTT
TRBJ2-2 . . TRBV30 CASQPQKNANTGELFF TGTGCCTCCCAGCCACAGAAGAACGCGAACACCGGGGAGCTGTTTTTT
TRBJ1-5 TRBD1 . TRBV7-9 CASSMDRGQPQHF TGTGCCAGCAGCATGGACAGGGGCCAGCCCCAGCATTTT
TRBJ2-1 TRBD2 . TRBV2 CASRNLAGGYNEQFF TGTGCCAGCAGAAATCTAGCGGGGGGATACAATGAGCAGTTCTTC
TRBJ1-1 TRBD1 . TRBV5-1 CASSSTGGAGTEAFF TGCGCCAGCAGTTCGACAGGGGGCGCGGGGACTGAAGCTTTCTTT
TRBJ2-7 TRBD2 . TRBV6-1 CASVVAGDTEYF TGTGCCAGCGTGGTAGCGGGGGATACGGAGTACTTC
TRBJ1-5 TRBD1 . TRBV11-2 CASSLDSFLTGDQPQHF TGTGCCAGCAGCTTAGACTCCTTCCTCACAGGGGACCAGCCCCAGCATTTT
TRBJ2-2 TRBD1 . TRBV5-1 CASSLQAGGNTGELFF TGCGCCAGCAGCTTGCAGGCAGGGGGGAACACCGGGGAGCTGTTTTTT
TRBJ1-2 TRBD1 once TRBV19 CASSPPGTGIYGYTF TGTGCCAGTAGTCCCCCCGGGACAGGGATCTATGGCTACACCTTC
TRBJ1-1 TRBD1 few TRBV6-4 CASSDEEGAAEAFF TGTGCCAGCAGTGACGAGGAGGGGGCGGCTGAAGCTTTCTTT
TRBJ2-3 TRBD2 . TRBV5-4 CASSVAGGTDTQYF TGTGCCAGCAGCGTAGCGGGGGGCACAGATACGCAGTATTTT
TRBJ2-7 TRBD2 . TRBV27 CASSPSTFGTSQYF TGTGCCAGCAGCCCGAGTACCTTCGGGACTAGTCAGTACTTC
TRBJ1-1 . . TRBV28 CASEPGQNTEAFF TGTGCCAGCGAACCGGGACAGAACACTGAAGCTTTCTTT
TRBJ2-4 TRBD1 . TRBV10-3 CAISESGQENIQYF TGTGCCATCAGTGAGTCAGGACAGGAAAACATTCAGTACTTC
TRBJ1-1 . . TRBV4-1 CASSRRGRTEAFF TGCGCCAGCAGCAGAAGGGGAAGGACTGAAGCTTTCTTT
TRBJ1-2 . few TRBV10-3 CAISGSLGYGYTF TGTGCCATCAGTGGGAGTCTTGGCTATGGCTACACCTTC
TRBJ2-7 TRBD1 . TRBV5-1 CASSRRVQGAGSYEQYF TGCGCCAGCAGCCGTCGGGTACAGGGGGCTGGATCCTACGAGCAGTACTTC
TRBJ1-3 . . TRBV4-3 CASSQESSRFSGNTIYF TGCGCCAGCAGCCAAGAGTCGTCCCGGTTCTCTGGAAACACCATATATTTT
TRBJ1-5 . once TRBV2 CASSDDSNSNQPQHF TGTGCCAGCAGTGACGACAGTAATAGCAATCAGCCCCAGCATTTT
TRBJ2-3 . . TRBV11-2 CASSLGAGSYTDTQYF TGTGCCAGCAGCTTAGGCGCAGGTTCCTACACAGATACGCAGTATTTT
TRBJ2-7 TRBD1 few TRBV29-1 CSVERTGPNYEQYF TGCAGCGTTGAGAGGACAGGACCGAACTACGAGCAGTACTTC
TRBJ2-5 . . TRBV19 CASSLGGEEGETQYF TGTGCCAGTAGTCTAGGCGGGGAGGAAGGAGAGACCCAGTACTTC